The sequence of this T cell receptor (beta chain) was determined in a study of molecular identifiers for immune sequencing clone quantification. Broader study findings: Highly expanded clones may be undercounted when identical TCR molecules share barcodes.

Using its own MiXCR run on the PCR reads, TCRdb lists one record per CDR3 protein. The sample holds a few hundred thousand distinct CDR3 sequences, about 22% seen once. The CDR3 extends over 19 amino acids. V shed 0 bases and J shed 0 bases, with 22 bases lying between them. Germline V gene sequence: CDR1 SGHRS, CDR2 YFSETQ. Of note for this clonotype: Its antigen remains unknown.

This receptor was identified in a human donor in good health. Some libraries in this study had Jurkat cell RNA spiked in. V usage is TRBV5-1 and J usage is TRBJ2-7, with D perhaps being TRBD1 or TRBD2 (5 bases each). The sequenced sample consisted of naive CD8+ T cells from blood, with Jurkat cell RNA spiked in. Documented subset: FACS-sorted CD8+CD4-CCR7+CD45RA+ naive T cells. For the CDR3, the DNA is TGCGCCAGCAGCTTGGATTCCTTGGGTCGGGACCTTAGCTCCTACGAGCAGTACTTC. Its translation: CASSLDSLGRDLSSYEQYF.